This T cell receptor beta chain derives from a study of shared clonotypes between healthy human individuals. TCRdb's copy holds only in-frame clones and misses some; the assay was immunoSEQ multiplex PCR. The sample lists about 600,000 clones, around 95% seen once, with around 0.11% in the top ten. Trimming at V came to 0 bases and at J to 2 bases, leaving 3 bases not matched to a gene. CDR1 is SGHDT, CDR2 YYEEEE, per germline. The CDR3 has 16 amino acids. The naive CD8 population came from CD45RO-negative cells selected for CCR7, without terminally differentiated effector memory CD45RA+ cells. Donors were Caucasian adults residing in Nashville, Tennessee, USA.

This TCR came from a woman in her thirties in good health. The sequenced sample was naive CD8+ T cells sorted from blood. The rearrangement links TRBV5-6 to TRBJ2-3, with 10 bases identical to TRBD2. CDR3 residues: CASSLELAGHTDTQYF. CDR3 coding DNA: TGTGCCAGCAGCTTGGAACTAGCGGGACACACAGATACGCAGTATTTT. The entire variable domain, with the rest obtained from reference TRBV5-6 and TRBJ2-3, is as follows: DAGVTQSPTHLIKTRGQQVTLRCSPKSGHDTVSWYQQALGQGPQFIFQYYEEEERQRGNFPDRFSGHQFPNYSSELNVNALLLGDSALYLCASSLELAGHTDTQYFGPGTRLTVL.